This section outlines one TCR beta chain sequence together with its context. Its antigen is as yet unknown. This record comes from a study of T cells in localized non-small cell lung cancer. The length of the CDR3 is 16 residues. Trimming removed 2 bases at V and 2 bases at J, with 12 bases between. Per germline, CDR1 PRHDT and CDR2 FYEKMQ (reference sequence). Broader study findings: A median of about 60 of the top 100 tumor clones appeared in adjacent lung, which was paired and uninvolved. Longer overall survival was associated with a higher density of T cells in the blood. T cell clonality was highest in uninvolved adjacent lung, above tumor.

Clones were sequenced by immunoSEQ multiplex PCR, and TCRdb holds only the in-frame ones, with some missing. This table has over 15,000 clones, approximately 80% appearing once. The sequence derives from a female donor over 55 with stage I lung adenocarcinoma. The V gene is TRBV13, the J gene TRBJ1-4, with a possible D match to TRBD1 (6 bases). This specimen was peripheral blood, taken before any cancer treatment. The CDR3 DNA reads TGTGCCAGCAGCTTATCACAGGGTGCCACTAATGAAAAACTGTTTTTT. It encodes CASSLSQGATNEKLFF.